This T cell receptor beta chain was identified during a study of cytomegalovirus exposure and HLA in healthy donors. Study-wide results and caveats: Subsequent analysis showed first-cohort TCR clusters tending to co-occur in some 120 validation repertoires.

As regards this clone: Its specificity is unknown.

Assay: immunoSEQ multiplex PCR; the TCRdb copy retains only in-frame clones and omits some. The repertoire holds over 150,000 clones, with more than 65% as singletons. CDR1 MNHEY and CDR2 SVGAGI come from the germline V gene. The CDR3 is 16 residues long. Trimming removed 0 bases from V and 4 bases from J; junction bases left unmatched: 1. The specimen sequenced was PBMCs. This receptor was taken from a young woman in good health and CMV-seropositive. The chain has TRBV6-5 and TRBJ2-2; 11 bases line up with TRBD2. The CDR3 DNA reads TGTGCCAGCAGTTACTCGACTAGCGGGGTCACCGGGGAGCTGTTTTTT. This sequence encodes CASSYSTSGVTGELFF.